This T cell receptor (beta chain) was documented in a study of technical replicates of blood from a handful of donors. V was pared by 5 bases and J by 7 bases, with 9 bases of the junction left unmatched. The CDR3 is made up of 14 amino acids. The germline V gene has CDR1 SGHTA and CDR2 FQGTGA. Sequencing used immunoSEQ multiplex PCR; TCRdb keeps in-frame clones, though not all of them. The table shows fewer than 80,000 clones, with 80% to 90% occurring only once. The origin of this receptor is a human donor in good health. Some clones in this sample may be carry-over from other donors' samples. V usage is TRBV7-3 and J usage is TRBJ1-2, with 8 nucleotides matching TRBD1. Sequences were obtained from PBMCs. CDR3 DNA sequence: TGTGCCAGCAGCCAGGACAGGGAGCGCTTTGGCTACACCTTC. Translation gives CASSQDRERFGYTF.